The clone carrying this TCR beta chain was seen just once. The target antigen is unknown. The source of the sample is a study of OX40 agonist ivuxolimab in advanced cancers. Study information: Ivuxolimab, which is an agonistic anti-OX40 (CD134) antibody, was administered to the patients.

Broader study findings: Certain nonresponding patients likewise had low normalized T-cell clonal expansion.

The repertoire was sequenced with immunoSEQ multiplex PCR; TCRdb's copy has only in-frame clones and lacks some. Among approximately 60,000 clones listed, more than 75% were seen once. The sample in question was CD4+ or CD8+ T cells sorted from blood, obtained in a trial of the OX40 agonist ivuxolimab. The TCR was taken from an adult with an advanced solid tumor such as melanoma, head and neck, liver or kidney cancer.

This CDR3 is CASSVLGGTNEKLFF. CDR3 nucleotide sequence: TGTGCCAGCAGCGTATTAGGGGGAACTAATGAAAAACTGTTTTTT. J is TRBJ1-4 and V is TRBV9, with TRBD1 as a possible D gene (6 bases). V was pared by 1 base and J by 1 base, with 8 bases between. Germline lookup yields CDR1 SGDLS and CDR2 YYNGEE. The CDR3 is 15 amino acids.